A selection of T cell receptor beta chains follows, all from one sample in a study of shared clonotypes between healthy human individuals. The repertoire was sequenced with immunoSEQ multiplex PCR; TCRdb's copy has only in-frame clones and lacks some. The sample has 2 million to 2.5 million clones, about nine tenths seen once. The source material was naive CD4+ T cells from PBMCs. These receptors were collected from a man aged 18 to 29 in good health. Some clones in this sample may be carry-over from other donors' samples. The CDR3 runs from the conserved cysteine through the conserved F or W. D genes are given only for firm matches. Not all rows give a size; the values are once, few, many and, for expanded clones, a class.

V: TRBV5-1
size: NA
D: TRBD2
J: TRBJ2-1
CDR3: CASSRGTSGRGNEQFF
DNA: TGCGCCAGCAGCCGCGGGACTAGCGGGAGAGGTAATGAGCAGTTCTTC

V: TRBV9
size: NA
D: NA
J: TRBJ2-1
CDR3: CASSVDRKGGDEQFF
DNA: TGTGCCAGCAGCGTAGATCGTAAGGGCGGCGATGAGCAGTTCTTC

V: TRBV11-3
size: NA
D: TRBD2
J: TRBJ2-5
CDR3: CASSLGTGGTTVETQYF
DNA: TGTGCCAGCAGCTTAGGAACGGGGGGGACTACGGTGGAGACCCAGTACTTC

V: TRBV5-4
size: NA
D: TRBD1
J: TRBJ1-5
CDR3: CASSFQGTASNQPQHF
DNA: TGTGCCAGCAGCTTCCAAGGGACAGCCAGCAATCAGCCCCAGCATTTT

V: TRBV18
size: NA
D: NA
J: TRBJ1-1
CDR3: CASSPTRLENTEAFF
DNA: TGTGCCAGCTCACCAACAAGGTTGGAGAACACTGAAGCTTTCTTT

V: TRBV6-4
size: NA
D: NA
J: TRBJ1-3
CDR3: CASSDSGQGQGNTIYF
DNA: TGTGCCAGCAGTGACTCGGGGCAGGGGCAAGGAAACACCATATATTTT

V: TRBV30
size: NA
D: TRBD2
J: TRBJ2-2
CDR3: CAWSIGTSGFTGELFF
DNA: TGTGCCTGGAGTATTGGGACTAGCGGGTTTACCGGGGAGCTGTTTTTT

V: TRBV29-1
size: once
D: NA
J: TRBJ1-1
CDR3: CSVVGGANEAFF
DNA: TGCAGCGTTGTCGGGGGGGCAAATGAAGCTTTCTTT

V: TRBV5-6
size: NA
D: NA
J: TRBJ2-7
CDR3: CASSAQGEGGYEQYF
DNA: TGTGCCAGCAGCGCACAGGGGGAGGGGGGCTACGAGCAGTACTTC

V: TRBV11-3
size: NA
D: TRBD2
J: TRBJ2-1
CDR3: CASSQGLAGNEQFF
DNA: TGTGCCAGCAGCCAGGGACTAGCGGGTAATGAGCAGTTCTTC

V: TRBV28
size: NA
D: NA
J: TRBJ1-5
CDR3: CASRGTHRTQPQHF
DNA: TGTGCCAGCAGGGGGACCCATCGGACTCAGCCCCAGCATTTT

V: TRBV19
size: NA
D: TRBD1
J: TRBJ1-5
CDR3: CASSLSRDRGHNQPQHF
DNA: TGTGCCAGTAGTCTCTCCCGGGACAGGGGCCACAATCAGCCCCAGCATTTT